These 9 T cell receptor beta chains share one sample of origin, sequenced in a study of blood T cell repertoires in COVID-19. Here immunoSEQ multiplex PCR was the method, and the copy in TCRdb shows in-frame clones only, minus some. This sample has more than 150,000 clones, with around 84% found just once. Input material: PBMCs or T cells enriched from blood (not recorded which). The receptors stem from a woman between 50 and 59 years old who had recovered from COVID-19.

The V and J genes are TRBV9 and TRBJ1-4; possible D gene TRBD1, 6 bases. V lost 4 bases to trimming and J lost 2 bases, with 9 bases between them. Germline values: CDR1 SGDLS, CDR2 YYNGEE. This CDR3 has 14 residues. CDR3 sequence reads: CASSPGGTNEKLFF. The CDR3 DNA sequence: TGTGCCAGCAGCCCGGGGGGCACTAATGAAAAACTGTTTTTT. Full variable domain (missing parts from reference TRBV9 and TRBJ1-4): DSGVTQTPKHLITATGQRVTLRCSPRSGDLSVYWYQQSLDQGLQFLIQYYNGEERAKGNILERFSAQQFPDLHSELNLSSLELGDSALYFCASSPGGTNEKLFFGSGTQLSVL.

This rearrangement joins TRBV18 to TRBJ1-1; D uncertain. From germline, CDR1 is KGHSH and CDR2 LQKENI. This CDR3 has 15 amino acids. Deletions cut 3 bases from V and 1 base from J, with 12 bases between. The CDR3 is CASSPSADPNTEAFF. As DNA, the CDR3 is TGTGCCAGCTCACCCAGCGCCGATCCGAACACTGAAGCTTTCTTT.

The CDR3 DNA reads TGTGCCAGCAGCTTAGGTGGCTCCAATGAGCAGTTCTTC. Residues: CASSLGGSNEQFF. This chain links TRBV7-8 with TRBJ2-1; no firm D call. CDR3 length equals 13 residues. Germline values: CDR1 SGHVS, CDR2 FQNEAQ. Trimming removed 1 base from V and 6 bases from J, with 7 bases in between. The entire variable domain, with the rest obtained from reference TRBV7-8 and TRBJ2-1, is as follows: GAGVSQSPRYKVAKRGQDVALRCDPISGHVSLFWYQQALGQGPEFLTYFQNEAQLDKSGLPSDRFFAERPEGSVSTLKIQRTQQEDSAVYLCASSLGGSNEQFFGPGTRLTVL.

This chain joins TRBV6-5 and TRBJ2-2, with 10 positions matching TRBD1. The J segment lost 5 bases and the V segment lost 6 bases, leaving 6 bases of the junction unmatched. This CDR3 is built from 15 residues. Per germline, CDR1 MNHEY and CDR2 SVGAGI. The CDR3: CASSTGTGATGELFF. The CDR3 DNA reads TGTGCCAGCAGCACCGGGACAGGGGCAACCGGGGAGCTGTTTTTT.

V usage is TRBV29-1 and J usage is TRBJ2-3, with D possibly being TRBD1 (5 bases). The CDR3 loop spans 11 amino acids. CDR1 and CDR2 from the germline V gene are SQVTM and ANQGSEA. The V gene lost 8 bases and the J gene lost 3 bases, with 9 bases spanning the gap. The CDR3 sequence is CSSRQTDTQYF. For the CDR3, the DNA is TGCAGCAGTCGACAGACAGATACGCAGTATTTT.

The chain joins TRBV7-2 to TRBJ2-7; 8 positions agree with TRBD1. Trimming cost V 6 bases and J 3 bases; bases outside gene matches: 7. From germline, CDR1 is SGHTA and CDR2 FQGNSA. The CDR3 consists of 14 residues. The CDR3 protein is CASRFRQGSYEQYF. The CDR3, as DNA: TGTGCCAGCAGATTCCGACAGGGGAGCTACGAGCAGTACTTC.

The V and J genes are TRBV7-2 and TRBJ2-5, with a weak D call TRBD1 (6 bases). The CDR3 sequence is 14 residues long. In germline, CDR1 is SGHTA, CDR2 FQGNSA. V was trimmed by 2 bases and J by 2 bases, leaving 9 bases between them. The CDR3 sequence is CASSLSRGQETQYF. The CDR3 coding sequence is TGTGCCAGCAGCTTAAGCAGGGGACAAGAGACCCAGTACTTC.

This chain uses TRBV5-6 with TRBJ1-6; 8 nucleotides agree with TRBD1. Germline V gene data show CDR1 as SGHDT and CDR2 as YYEEEE. V dropped 2 bases and J dropped 10; count of bases not matched to a gene: 8. The CDR3 contains 15 residues. The CDR3 DNA reads as TGTGCCAGCAGCTTTACCAGGGGGCGAGGCTCACCCCTCCACTTT. Amino acids: CASSFTRGRGSPLHF. The whole variable domain, remainder taken from reference TRBV5-6 and TRBJ1-6, is DAGVTQSPTHLIKTRGQQVTLRCSPKSGHDTVSWYQQALGQGPQFIFQYYEEEERQRGNFPDRFSGHQFPNYSSELNVNALLLGDSALYLCASSFTRGRGSPLHFGNGTRLTVT.

The chain carries TRBV18 and TRBJ1-2; D may be TRBD1 (6 bases). From germline, CDR1 is KGHSH and CDR2 LQKENI. The CDR3 consists of 18 residues. Trimming left V 3 bases short and J 7 bases short, with 27 bases between. CDR3 protein: CASSPVLPRGANGGGYTF. In nucleotides, the CDR3 is TGTGCCAGCTCACCTGTTCTGCCACGGGGGGCGAATGGTGGTGGCTACACCTTC.